The 18 T cell receptor beta chains in this list originate from one sample, sequenced in a study of shared T cell receptors in the human thymus. TCRdb's copy holds only in-frame clones and misses some; the assay was immunoSEQ multiplex PCR. The sample lists 500,000 to 850,000 clones, around 87% occurring once. The sample also formed part of further work on human thymus T cells.

Sequencing used thymocytes. Receptors were obtained from a boy in the first two years of life with a congenital heart defect.

The chain combines TRBV28 with TRBJ2-3, with D tentatively TRBD2 (6 bases). Trimming stripped 6 bases from V and 8 bases from J, with 24 bases between. This CDR3 is built from 16 residues. Germline CDR1 reads MDHEN; CDR2 reads SYDVKM. The CDR3 protein is CASSASRDGGSRTQYF. Written as DNA, the CDR3 is TGTGCCAGCAGCGCCTCCCGGGACGGGGGATCCCGTACGCAGTATTTT.

The chain uses TRBV4-3 and TRBJ2-6; the D is unclear. CDR1 and CDR2 from the germline V gene are LGHNA and YSLEER. The CDR3 sequence is 18 residues long. V lost 1 base to trimming and J lost 2 bases, with 15 bases between them. The CDR3 region has the DNA TGCGCCAGCAGCCAAGGGTCCGTGAACATGGCTGGGGCCAACGTCCTGACTTTC. This translates into CASSQGSVNMAGANVLTF.

The chain links TRBV15 to TRBJ1-5; tentative D call: TRBD1 (6 bases). The germline gives CDR1 LNHNV, CDR2 YYDKDF (reference sequence). V was cut by 0 bases and J by 6 bases, with 21 bases left in between. The CDR3 loop spans 18 amino acids. The CDR3 region has the DNA TGTGCCACCAGCAGAGATCTTGGGAGCAGGGGTATCGCTCAGCCCCAGCATTTT. Translating gives CATSRDLGSRGIAQPQHF.

The rearrangement links TRBV19 to TRBJ1-5; D unresolved. The CDR3 has 13 residues. Germline V gene sequence: CDR1 LNHDA, CDR2 SQIVND (reference sequence). The germline V and J ends were trimmed by 0 bases and 10 bases, with 10 bases remaining between them. CDR3 region: CASSIDPLLPQHF. The CDR3 DNA reads TGTGCCAGTAGTATAGATCCCCTTCTACCCCAGCATTTT.

This clone appeared a single time. The chain employs TRBV11-2 and TRBJ2-5; D unclear. V lost 3 bases and J lost 0, with 5 bases in between. The V gene's germline CDR1 is SGHAT and CDR2 FQNNGV. CDR3 length: 13 amino acids. Written as DNA, the CDR3 is TGTGCCAGCAGCTTTGGCCACCAAGAGACCCAGTACTTC. It specifies CASSFGHQETQYF.

The chain employs TRBV11-3 and TRBJ2-2; D gene ambiguous. The germline V gene encodes CDR1 SGHNT and CDR2 YENEEA. The CDR3 totals 13 residues. The V end was cut by 1 base, the J end by 4 bases, with 4 bases between. The CDR3 sequence: CASSLAGTGELFF. Written as DNA, the CDR3 is TGTGCCAGCAGCTTAGCGGGCACCGGGGAGCTGTTTTTT.

The V and J genes are TRBV12-5 and TRBJ2-1; 8 bases are shared with TRBD2. Germline CDR1 and CDR2: LGHNT and FRNRAP. J was trimmed by 5 bases and V by 3 bases; bases with no gene match: 9. The length of the CDR3 is 16 residues. The CDR3 reads CASGFKLAEEHNEQFF. The CDR3 DNA reads as TGTGCTAGTGGTTTCAAACTAGCGGAAGAACACAATGAGCAGTTCTTC.

This clone was counted a single time. The CDR3 sequence: CASSQDRSRGGSETQYF. CDR3 coding DNA: TGCGCCAGCAGCCAAGATAGATCGCGCGGGGGGTCGGAGACCCAGTACTTC. The genes are TRBV4-1 and TRBJ2-5; 8 nucleotides agree with TRBD2. Germline loops: CDR1 MGHRA, CDR2 YSYEKL. This CDR3 region has 17 residues. Losses at the gene ends were 0 bases for V and 5 bases for J; bases not matched to a gene: 11.

The V call is TRBV6-1, the J call TRBJ1-1; 8 bases agree with TRBD1. Germline V gene sequence: CDR1 MNHNS, CDR2 SASEGT. This CDR3 has 14 amino acids. J gave up 11 bases and V 3 bases, and 11 bases lay outside the gene matches. The CDR3 here is CASSDHRGRGVAFF. In DNA, the CDR3 is TGTGCCAGCAGTGACCACAGGGGGAGGGGTGTGGCTTTCTTT.

Here the CDR3 reads CASSLSGGRLTDTQYF. The CDR3, as DNA: TGTGCCAGCAGTTTATCGGGGGGGAGACTCACAGATACGCAGTATTTT. The gene calls are TRBV28 and TRBJ2-3; TRBD2 matches at 8 bases. There are 16 residues in the CDR3. The germline V gene encodes CDR1 MDHEN and CDR2 SYDVKM. V gave up 1 base and J gave up 2 bases; unmatched junction bases: 5.

This chain uses TRBV28 with TRBJ2-1; 8 bases are a match to TRBD1. The V and J ends lost 7 bases and 0 bases, in that order; junction bases with no gene match: 17. CDR3 size: 19 residues. CDR1 is MDHEN and CDR2 is SYDVKM in the germline V gene. For the CDR3, the DNA is TGTGCCAGCACCGAAACCCCCTGGACAGGGTCGGGCTCCTACAATGAGCAGTTCTTC. It yields the protein CASTETPWTGSGSYNEQFF.

This sequence joins TRBV5-1 and TRBJ2-2; D is undetermined. CDR3 length: 12 amino acids. V was pared by 4 bases and J by 6 bases, with 7 bases between. From germline, CDR1 is SGHRS and CDR2 YFSETQ. The CDR3 DNA reads TGCGCCAGCAGCCCCCCGGCCGGGGAGCTGTTTTTT. This encodes CASSPPAGELFF. Variable domain in full (rest from reference TRBV5-1 and TRBJ2-2): KAGVTQTPRYLIKTRGQQVTLSCSPISGHRSVSWYQQTPGQGLQFLFEYFSETQRNKGNFPGRFSGRQFSNSRSEMNVSTLELGDSALYLCASSPPAGELFFGEGSRLTVL.

The chain uses TRBV29-1 and TRBJ2-1; tentatively, D is TRBD1 (6 bases). The CDR3 has 11 residues. In germline, CDR1 is SQVTM, CDR2 ANQGSEA. CDR3 sequence (DNA): TGCACCGCAGGGGAAGTCAATGAGCAGTTCTTC. Amino acids: CTAGEVNEQFF.

The V call is TRBV19, the J call TRBJ2-6; perhaps TRBD1 as D (7 bases). Germline V lookup: CDR1 LNHDA, CDR2 SQIVND (reference sequence). V was pared by 5 bases and J by 2 bases, with 22 bases between. The CDR3 totals 19 residues. The CDR3 nucleotides read TGTGCCAGTAGTCATGCCGGCGGGACAGAACAAGCTGGGGCCAACGTCCTGACTTTC. The encoded protein is CASSHAGGTEQAGANVLTF.

The V call is TRBV19, the J call TRBJ1-5; no firm D call. V was pared by 5 bases and J by 7 bases, with 15 bases between. The V gene's germline CDR1 is LNHDA and CDR2 SQIVND (reference sequence). The CDR3 has 14 amino acids. CDR3 sequence reads: CASSPGWDGQPQHF. CDR3 in DNA: TGTGCCAGTAGTCCGGGGTGGGATGGGCAGCCCCAGCATTTT.

Only a few counts were recorded for this clone. The J gene is TRBJ1-1, the V gene TRBV29-1, with 7 nucleotides matching TRBD1. Germline V gives CDR1 SQVTM, CDR2 ANQGSEA. There are 17 residues in the CDR3. V lost 7 bases and J lost 0; bases outside the gene matches: 17. CDR3 protein: CSAATGRGQIMNTEAFF. CDR3 bases: TGCAGCGCAGCCACAGGCCGGGGACAGATCATGAACACTGAAGCTTTCTTT. Full variable domain (missing parts from reference TRBV29-1 and TRBJ1-1): SAVISQKPSRDICQRGTSLTIQCQVDSQVTMMFWYRQQPGQSLTLIATANQGSEATYESGFVIDKFPISRPNLTFSTLTVSNMSPEDSSIYLCSAATGRGQIMNTEAFFGQGTRLTVV.

The rearrangement links TRBV29-1 to TRBJ1-2; D is possibly TRBD1 (5 bases). This CDR3 region has 13 residues. CDR1 and CDR2 (germline): SQVTM, ANQGSEA. V lost 7 bases to trimming and J lost 0 bases, with 12 bases between them. Here the CDR3 DNA reads TGCAGCGCCTCCGGGACTACTAACTATGGCTACACCTTC. Protein product: CSASGTTNYGYTF.

This chain connects TRBV2 to TRBJ1-3; D perhaps matches TRBD1 (5 bases). CDR1 SNHLY and CDR2 FYNNEI come from the germline V gene. The CDR3 loop spans 16 amino acids. Trimming stripped 2 bases from V and 0 bases from J, with 11 bases between. For the CDR3, the DNA is TGTGCCAGCAGTGAACGGGGGGGGAGCTCTGGAAACACCATATATTTT. Its protein product is CASSERGGSSGNTIYF.